The present T cell receptor (beta chain) was sequenced within a study of a mutant IDH1 vaccine in newly diagnosed glioma. In the study overall: Treated patients had a mean age of approximately 40 years and a sex split that was roughly 60% male and 37.5% female. It was radiotherapy, temozolomide, or both that patients received previously, with most receiving both.

Noted time point: baseline, week 1 (first vaccination visit). Treatment noted: pre-vaccination baseline after standard-of-care therapy. The V and J ends lost 3 bases and 4 bases respectively, with 7 bases between them. CDR3 length: 13 amino acids. Per germline, CDR1 ENHRY and CDR2 SYGVKD. Repertoires were generated with immunoSEQ multiplex PCR, while TCRdb's copy carries only in-frame clones and drops some. The sample has tens of thousands of clones, around 88% seen once. The starting material was peripheral blood mononuclear cells (PBMCs), obtained from a glioma patient treated with radiotherapy, temozolomide or both. This sequence joins TRBV10-3 and TRBJ2-1, with D possibly TRBD2 on 6 matching bases. This receptor was identified in a woman younger than 30 with glioma. Some clones in this sample may be carry-over from other donors' samples. The CDR3 region is CAISDGGYNEQFF. Here the CDR3 DNA reads TGTGCCATCAGTGACGGAGGGTACAATGAGCAGTTCTTC.